This record looks at one T cell receptor beta chain sequence and its context. Its antigen is unknown. The CDR3 is 14 amino acids. With 7 bases clipped from V and 5 bases from J, the junction kept 8 bases outside the gene matches. Germline V gene lookup returns CDR1 WSHSY and CDR2 SAAADI. Sequencing used immunoSEQ multiplex PCR; TCRdb keeps in-frame clones, though not all of them. This repertoire shows about 47,000 clones, about 95% found once; its top ten account for around 1.5%. These data originate in a study of graft-versus-host responses after intestinal transplantation. Study details: Every recipient underwent anti-thymocyte globulin induction, then tacrolimus and steroids for approximately 3 years.

Study-level results: Individuals who had graft-donor T cell macrochimerism had allografts that showed high graft-versus-host to host-versus-graft clonal ratios. In recipient marrow, GvH clones were found, and some appeared first in ileum or blood. Early post-transplant HvG declines showed an association with peak circulating GvH clone levels.

The receptor's source is a human patient who received an intestinal transplant, so some T cells may come from the graft donor. This material consisted of PBMCs, taken around 350 days after intestinal transplant. This chain connects TRBV10-2 to TRBJ1-1; TRBD1 aligns across 9 bases. The CDR3 protein is CASTEGQGSTEAFF. Written as DNA, the CDR3 is TGCGCCAGCACTGAAGGACAGGGGAGTACTGAAGCTTTCTTT.